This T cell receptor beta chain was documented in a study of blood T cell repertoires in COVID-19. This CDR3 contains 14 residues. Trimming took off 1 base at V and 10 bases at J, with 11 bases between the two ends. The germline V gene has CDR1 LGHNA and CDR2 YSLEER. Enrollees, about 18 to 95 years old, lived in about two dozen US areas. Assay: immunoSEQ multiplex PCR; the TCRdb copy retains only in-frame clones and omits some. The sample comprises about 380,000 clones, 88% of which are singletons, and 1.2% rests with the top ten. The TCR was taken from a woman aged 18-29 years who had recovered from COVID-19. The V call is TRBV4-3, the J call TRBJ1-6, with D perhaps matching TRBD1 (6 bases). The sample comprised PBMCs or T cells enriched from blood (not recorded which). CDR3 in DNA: TGCGCCAGCAGCCAAGTACAGGGCCCATCACCCCTCCACTTT. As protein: CASSQVQGPSPLHF.